Below are 17 T cell receptor beta chains sequenced from a single sample in a study of CD8+ T cells in alopecia areata. Extracted RNA was reverse transcribed, and the resulting cDNA served as sequencing template. This table comes from immunoSEQ multiplex PCR, and its TCRdb copy is limited to in-frame clones, with some not included. Among tens of thousands of clones, about two thirds were seen once, and the ten largest hold 17%. Stated treatment: oral pan-JAK inhibitor, 5-10 mg twice daily. Specimen: CD8+ T cells sorted from blood, collected at approximately week 42, from a patient treated with tofacitinib. Source of these receptors: a human donor with alopecia areata.

The chain employs TRBV4-1 and TRBJ1-1; possible D gene TRBD1, 6 bases. V lost 6 bases to trimming and J lost 8 bases, with 13 bases between them. Germline V gives CDR1 MGHRA, CDR2 YSYEKL. The CDR3 spans 12 residues. Here the CDR3 reads CASSSRGGEAFF. Here the CDR3 DNA reads TGCGCCAGCAGTTCCCGGGGGGGCGAAGCTTTCTTT.

V usage is TRBV27 and J usage is TRBJ1-2, with D uncertain. The germline V gene encodes CDR1 MNHEY and CDR2 SMNVEV (reference sequence). The CDR3 sequence is 14 residues long. V was shortened by 5 bases and J by 1 base, with 11 bases between the two germline ends. Here the CDR3 reads CASSKDGDNYGYTF. CDR3 sequence (DNA): TGTGCCAGCAGTAAGGACGGTGATAACTATGGCTACACCTTC.

The chain is built from TRBV6-4 and TRBJ1-5; D is unclear. Germline-derived CDR1 and CDR2 are MRHNA and SNTAGT. Trimming shortened V by 3 bases and J by 9 bases, and 12 bases separated the two germline ends. This CDR3 comprises 13 residues. The CDR3 DNA is TGTGCCAGCAGTGAAGGTTCGGGTCGGCCCCAGCATTTT. The encoded protein is CASSEGSGRPQHF.

This rearrangement joins TRBV5-6 to TRBJ1-5, with D maybe TRBD1 (5 bases). CDR1 and CDR2 (germline): SGHDT, YYEEEE. V was pared by 0 bases and J by 6 bases, with 16 bases between. The length of the CDR3 is 16 residues. The CDR3 reads CASSLGGRDQAQPQHF. CDR3 in DNA: TGTGCCAGCAGCTTGGGGGGCAGGGACCAGGCTCAGCCCCAGCATTTT.

The J gene is TRBJ2-7, the V gene TRBV6-6; no clear D gene. CDR1 MNHNY and CDR2 SVGAGI come from the germline V gene (reference sequence). Trimming cost V 0 bases and J 5 bases, with 17 bases left between them. CDR3 length: 16 residues. CDR3 sequence (DNA): TGTGCCAGCAGTTACTCTTTGTCTGCCAACTCACACGAGCAGTACTTC. Amino acids: CASSYSLSANSHEQYF.

This clone was detected a few times. The V gene is TRBV11-2, the J gene TRBJ2-3; D unclear. The V and J ends lost 5 bases and 2 bases respectively, with 8 bases between them. The germline V gene encodes CDR1 SGHAT and CDR2 FQNNGV. This CDR3 has 13 amino acids. The CDR3: CASSRKITDTQYF. The CDR3 region has the DNA TGTGCCAGCAGCCGCAAGATCACAGATACGCAGTATTTT.

The chain joins TRBV5-6 to TRBJ1-1; D is undetermined. CDR1 and CDR2 from the germline V gene are SGHDT and YYEEEE. V gave up 2 bases and J gave up 6 bases, with 11 bases separating them. The CDR3 spans 13 residues. The CDR3 DNA reads as TGTGCCAGCAGCTTAGGGCAGGTCCCTGAAGCTTTCTTT. This gives the protein CASSLGQVPEAFF. The full variable domain, with the rest looked up from reference TRBV5-6 and TRBJ1-1, is DAGVTQSPTHLIKTRGQQVTLRCSPKSGHDTVSWYQQALGQGPQFIFQYYEEEERQRGNFPDRFSGHQFPNYSSELNVNALLLGDSALYLCASSLGQVPEAFFGQGTRLTVV.

This chain links TRBV6-5 with TRBJ2-7, with D possibly TRBD1 on 5 matching bases. V was pared by 0 bases and J by 1 base, with 10 bases between. Germline assignment: CDR1 MNHEY and CDR2 SVGAGI. CDR3 size: 15 residues. The CDR3 loop reads CASSYSAQGSYEQYF. CDR3 coding DNA: TGTGCCAGCAGTTACTCCGCGCAGGGATCCTACGAGCAGTACTTC.

The V and J genes are TRBV7-9 and TRBJ2-3, with 12 bases identical to TRBD2. CDR3 length equals 16 residues. Trimming at V came to 5 bases and at J to 1 base, leaving 4 bases not matched to a gene. Germline values: CDR1 SEHNR, CDR2 FQNEAQ (reference sequence). CDR3 sequence reads: CASSTRTSGGTDTQYF. The CDR3 DNA reads TGTGCCAGCAGCACCCGGACTAGCGGGGGCACAGATACGCAGTATTTT.

The rearrangement joins TRBV2 to TRBJ2-3; TRBD2 aligns across 12 bases. The V gene end was trimmed by 7 bases and the J gene end by 5 bases; junction bases not matched to a gene: 7. CDR3 length: 15 amino acids. Germline values: CDR1 SNHLY, CDR2 FYNNEI. CDR3 protein: CASIRLAGDGDTQYF. CDR3 nucleotide sequence: TGTGCCAGCATTCGACTAGCGGGGGATGGAGATACGCAGTATTTT.

The rearrangement uses TRBV29-1 and TRBJ1-1; D is possibly TRBD1 (5 bases). CDR3 size: 12 residues. The germline gives CDR1 SQVTM, CDR2 ANQGSEA. Trimming took 2 bases from V and 4 from J, leaving 8 bases between them. The DNA of the CDR3 is TGCAGCGTTGAACAGGGAACCACTGAAGCTTTCTTT. Amino acid sequence: CSVEQGTTEAFF.

The J gene is TRBJ2-3, the V gene TRBV18; D tentatively fits TRBD1 or TRBD2 (5 bases each). The CDR3 extends over 15 amino acids. V was cut by 3 bases and J by 3 bases, with 13 bases left in between. CDR1 is KGHSH and CDR2 is LQKENI in the germline V gene. CDR3: CASSPGTARTDTQYF. CDR3 nucleotides: TGTGCCAGCTCACCTGGGACCGCCAGGACAGATACGCAGTATTTT.

The chain carries TRBV25-1 and TRBJ1-1; TRBD1 might be the D (5 bases). Germline CDR1 MGHDK, CDR2 SYGVNS. Trimming pared 2 bases from V and 5 bases from J, leaving 15 bases between. This CDR3 comprises 15 residues. The CDR3 region is CASSEGYRLKTEAFF. As DNA, the CDR3 is TGTGCCAGCAGTGAAGGGTACAGGTTAAAGACTGAAGCTTTCTTT.

V usage is TRBV2 and J usage is TRBJ2-5, with a weak D call TRBD1 (5 bases). The germline gives CDR1 SNHLY, CDR2 FYNNEI. The CDR3 sequence is 14 residues long. V was shortened by 7 bases and J by 1 base, with 13 bases between the two germline ends. CDR3 coding DNA: TGTGCCAGCAATGCAGGCAGGGTCCAAGAGACCCAGTACTTC. It translates to CASNAGRVQETQYF.

A single count supports this clone. The chain is built from TRBV5-1 and TRBJ2-7; the D is unclear. From germline, CDR1 is SGHRS and CDR2 YFSETQ. The V end was cut by 4 bases, the J end by 3 bases, with 14 bases between. The CDR3 runs to 14 residues. The CDR3 loop reads CASSGLDGHYEQYF. The DNA for the CDR3 is TGCGCCAGCAGCGGGCTGGACGGTCACTACGAGCAGTACTTC.

CDR3 sequence: CATSRVKRSGGPSSTDTQYF. CDR3 sequence (DNA): TGTGCCACCAGCAGAGTAAAACGTAGCGGGGGGCCGTCGAGCACAGATACGCAGTATTTT. The chain carries TRBV15 and TRBJ2-3; 10 bases are a match to TRBD2. The CDR3 runs to 20 residues. The germline CDR1 and CDR2 sequences are LNHNV and YYDKDF (reference sequence). J lost 0 bases, V lost 1 base, and 13 bases had no gene match.

This chain links TRBV13 with TRBJ2-3, with D perhaps being TRBD1 or TRBD2 (5 bases each). Germline-derived CDR1 and CDR2 are PRHDT and FYEKMQ (reference sequence). V lost 4 bases, J lost 2 bases, and 10 bases lay in between. The CDR3 runs 14 residues. The CDR3 region is CASSWGRNTDTQYF. The CDR3 DNA sequence: TGTGCCAGCAGCTGGGGACGGAACACAGATACGCAGTATTTT.